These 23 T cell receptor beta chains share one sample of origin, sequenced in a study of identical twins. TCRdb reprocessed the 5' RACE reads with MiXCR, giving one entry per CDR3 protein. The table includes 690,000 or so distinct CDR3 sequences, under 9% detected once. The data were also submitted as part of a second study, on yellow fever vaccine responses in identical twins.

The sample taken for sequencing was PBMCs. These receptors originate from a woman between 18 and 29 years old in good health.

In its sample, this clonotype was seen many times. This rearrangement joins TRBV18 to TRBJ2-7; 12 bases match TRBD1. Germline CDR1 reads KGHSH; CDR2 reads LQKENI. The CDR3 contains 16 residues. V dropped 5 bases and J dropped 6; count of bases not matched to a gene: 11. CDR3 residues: CASSALGQGAGTEQYF. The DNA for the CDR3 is TGTGCCAGCTCAGCATTGGGACAGGGGGCTGGTACCGAGCAGTACTTC. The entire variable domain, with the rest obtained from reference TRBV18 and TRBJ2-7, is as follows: NAGVMQNPRHLVRRRGQEARLRCSPMKGHSHVYWYRQLPEEGLKFMVYLQKENIIDESGMPKERFSAEFPKEGPSILRIQQVVRGDSAAYFCASSALGQGAGTEQYFGPGTRLTVT.

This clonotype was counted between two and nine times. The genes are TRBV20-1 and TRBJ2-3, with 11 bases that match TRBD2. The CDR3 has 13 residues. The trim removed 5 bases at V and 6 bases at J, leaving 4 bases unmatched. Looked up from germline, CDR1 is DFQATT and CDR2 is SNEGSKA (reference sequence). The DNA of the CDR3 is TGCAGTGCTGTAGCGGGGGGGCTGGATACGCAGTATTTT. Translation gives CSAVAGGLDTQYF.

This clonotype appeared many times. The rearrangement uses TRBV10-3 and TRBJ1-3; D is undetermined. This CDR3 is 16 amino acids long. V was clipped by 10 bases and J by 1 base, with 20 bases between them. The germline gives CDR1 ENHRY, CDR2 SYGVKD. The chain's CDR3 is CATNGLGPYSGNTIYF. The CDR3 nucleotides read TGTGCCACCAATGGCTTAGGGCCCTATTCTGGAAACACCATATATTTT.

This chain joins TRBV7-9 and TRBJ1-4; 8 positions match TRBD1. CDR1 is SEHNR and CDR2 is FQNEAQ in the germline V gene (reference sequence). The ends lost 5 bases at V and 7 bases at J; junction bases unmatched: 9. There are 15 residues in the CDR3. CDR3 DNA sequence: TGTGCCAGCAGCCCCCGAACAGGGGGAGGTGAAAAACTGTTTTTT. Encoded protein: CASSPRTGGGEKLFF.

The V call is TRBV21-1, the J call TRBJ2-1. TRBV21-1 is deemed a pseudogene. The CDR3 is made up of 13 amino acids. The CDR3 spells CASSKAQTPKQFF. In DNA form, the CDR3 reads TGTGCCAGCAGCAAAGCGCAGACTCCTAAGCAGTTCTTC.

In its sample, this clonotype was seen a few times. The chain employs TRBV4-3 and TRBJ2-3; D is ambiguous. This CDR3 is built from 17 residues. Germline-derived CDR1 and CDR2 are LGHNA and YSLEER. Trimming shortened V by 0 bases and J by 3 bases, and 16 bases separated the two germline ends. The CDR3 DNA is TGCGCCAGCAGCCAAGATCCGACGTGGGTTGCAACAGATACGCAGTATTTT. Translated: CASSQDPTWVATDTQYF.

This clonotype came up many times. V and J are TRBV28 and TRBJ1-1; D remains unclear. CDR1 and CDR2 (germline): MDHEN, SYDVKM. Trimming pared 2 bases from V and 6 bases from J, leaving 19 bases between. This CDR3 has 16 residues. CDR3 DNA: TGTGCCAGCAGTTTAAATCGCGGCCAGCGAGGAGCTGAAGCTTTCTTT. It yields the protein CASSLNRGQRGAEAFF.

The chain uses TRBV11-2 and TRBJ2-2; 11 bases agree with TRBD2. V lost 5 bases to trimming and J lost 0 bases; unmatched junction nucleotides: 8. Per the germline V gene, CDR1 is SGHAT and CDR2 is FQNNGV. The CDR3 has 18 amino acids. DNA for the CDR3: TGTGCCAGCAGCCTCCTCCCACTAGCGGGGGCGAACACCGGGGAGCTGTTTTTT. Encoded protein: CASSLLPLAGANTGELFF. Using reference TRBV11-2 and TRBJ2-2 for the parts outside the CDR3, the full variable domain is EAGVAQSPRYKIIEKRQSVAFWCNPISGHATLYWYQQILGQGPKLLIQFQNNGVVDDSQLPKDRFSAERLKGVDSTLKIQPAKLEDSAVYLCASSLLPLAGANTGELFFGEGSRLTVL.

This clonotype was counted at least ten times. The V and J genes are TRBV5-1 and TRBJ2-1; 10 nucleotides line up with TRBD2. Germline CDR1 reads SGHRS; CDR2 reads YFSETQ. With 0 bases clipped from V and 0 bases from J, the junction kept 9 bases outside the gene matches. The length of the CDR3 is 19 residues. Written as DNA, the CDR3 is TGCGCCAGCAGCTTGGACCTAGCGGGAGACCCGCTCTCCTACAATGAGCAGTTCTTC. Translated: CASSLDLAGDPLSYNEQFF.

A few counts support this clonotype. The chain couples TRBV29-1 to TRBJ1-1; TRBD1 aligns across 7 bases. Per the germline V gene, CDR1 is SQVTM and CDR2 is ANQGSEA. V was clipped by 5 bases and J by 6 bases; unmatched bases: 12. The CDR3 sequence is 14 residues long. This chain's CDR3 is CSVRRFDRDAEAFF. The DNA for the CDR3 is TGCAGCGTTCGGAGGTTCGACAGGGATGCTGAAGCTTTCTTT.

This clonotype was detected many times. The CDR3 reads CASSLVEQLNTGELFF. The CDR3 nucleotides read TGTGCCAGCAGCTTAGTTGAGCAACTTAACACCGGGGAGCTGTTTTTT. The chain recombines TRBV11-2 with TRBJ2-2, with D hard to call. Trimming cost V 1 base and J 2 bases, with 11 bases left between them. CDR1 is SGHAT and CDR2 is FQNNGV in the germline V gene. This CDR3 spans 16 amino acids.

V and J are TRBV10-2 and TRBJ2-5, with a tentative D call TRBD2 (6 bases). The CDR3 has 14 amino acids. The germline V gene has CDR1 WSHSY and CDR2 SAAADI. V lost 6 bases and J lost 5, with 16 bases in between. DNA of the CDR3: TGCGCCAGCAGCCCCACGACTAGTTGGGAGACCCAGTACTTC. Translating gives CASSPTTSWETQYF.

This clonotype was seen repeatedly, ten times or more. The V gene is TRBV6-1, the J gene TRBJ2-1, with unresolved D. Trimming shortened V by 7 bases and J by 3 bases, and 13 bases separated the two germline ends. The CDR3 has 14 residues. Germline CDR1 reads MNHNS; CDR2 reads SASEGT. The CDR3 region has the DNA TGTGCCAGCACCCTGAGAGTCTTCTACAATGAGCAGTTCTTC. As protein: CASTLRVFYNEQFF.

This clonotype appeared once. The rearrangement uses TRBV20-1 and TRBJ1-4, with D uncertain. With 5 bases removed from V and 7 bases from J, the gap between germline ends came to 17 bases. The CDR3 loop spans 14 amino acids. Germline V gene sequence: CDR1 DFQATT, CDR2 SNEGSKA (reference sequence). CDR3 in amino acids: CSASRGNQGEKLFF. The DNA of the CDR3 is TGCAGTGCTTCTCGAGGAAACCAAGGTGAAAAACTGTTTTTT.

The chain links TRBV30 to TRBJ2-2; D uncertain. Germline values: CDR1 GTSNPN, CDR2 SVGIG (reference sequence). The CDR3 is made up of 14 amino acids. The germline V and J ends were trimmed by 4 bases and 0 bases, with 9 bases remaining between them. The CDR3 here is CAWTGLTNTGELFF. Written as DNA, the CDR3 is TGTGCCTGGACCGGCCTTACGAACACCGGGGAGCTGTTTTTT.

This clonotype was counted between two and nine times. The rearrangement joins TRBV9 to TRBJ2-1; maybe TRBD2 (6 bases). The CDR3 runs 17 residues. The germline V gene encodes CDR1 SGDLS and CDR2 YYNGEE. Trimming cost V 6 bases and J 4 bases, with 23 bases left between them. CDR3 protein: CASNKGPGSVKYNEQFF. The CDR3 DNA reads TGTGCCAGCAATAAGGGGCCCGGGAGCGTCAAATACAATGAGCAGTTCTTC.

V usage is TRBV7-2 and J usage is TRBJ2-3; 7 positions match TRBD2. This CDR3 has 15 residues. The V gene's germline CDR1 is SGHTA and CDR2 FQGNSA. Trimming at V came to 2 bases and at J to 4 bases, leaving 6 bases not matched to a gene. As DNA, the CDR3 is TGTGCCAGCAGCTTAAAGCGGGGTCAGGCAGATACGCAGTATTTT. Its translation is CASSLKRGQADTQYF.

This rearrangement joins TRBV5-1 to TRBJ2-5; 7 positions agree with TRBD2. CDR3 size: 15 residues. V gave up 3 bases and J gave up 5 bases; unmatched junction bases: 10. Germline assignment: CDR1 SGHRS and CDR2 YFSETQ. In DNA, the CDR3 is TGCGCCAGCAGCTCCACACCGGGACTACTTGAGACCCAGTACTTC. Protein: CASSSTPGLLETQYF. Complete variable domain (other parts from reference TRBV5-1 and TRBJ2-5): KAGVTQTPRYLIKTRGQQVTLSCSPISGHRSVSWYQQTPGQGLQFLFEYFSETQRNKGNFPGRFSGRQFSNSRSEMNVSTLELGDSALYLCASSSTPGLLETQYFGPGTRLLVL.

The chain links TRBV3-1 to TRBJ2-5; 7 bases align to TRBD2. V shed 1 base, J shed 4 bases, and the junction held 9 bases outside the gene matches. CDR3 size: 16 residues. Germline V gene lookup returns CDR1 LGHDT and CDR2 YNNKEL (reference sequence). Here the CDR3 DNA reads TGTGCCAGCAGCCAAGGTATATCGGGCGGGGGAGAGACCCAGTACTTC. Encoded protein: CASSQGISGGGETQYF.

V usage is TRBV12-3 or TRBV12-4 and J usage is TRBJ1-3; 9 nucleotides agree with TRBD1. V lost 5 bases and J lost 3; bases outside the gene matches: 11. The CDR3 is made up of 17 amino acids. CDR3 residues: CASSREAGQGVGNTIYF. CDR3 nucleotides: TGTGCCAGCAGTCGAGAAGCGGGACAGGGAGTTGGAAACACCATATATTTT.

The CDR3 DNA follows: TGTGCCAGCTGTTTATGGGGTAGAGGACGAACAGCTAACTATGGCTACACCTTC. This gives the protein CASCLWGRGRTANYGYTF. This chain uses TRBV2 with TRBJ1-2; D is unclear. CDR1 SNHLY and CDR2 FYNNEI come from the germline V gene. Trimming took 8 bases from V and 0 from J, leaving 25 bases between them. The CDR3 contains 18 residues.

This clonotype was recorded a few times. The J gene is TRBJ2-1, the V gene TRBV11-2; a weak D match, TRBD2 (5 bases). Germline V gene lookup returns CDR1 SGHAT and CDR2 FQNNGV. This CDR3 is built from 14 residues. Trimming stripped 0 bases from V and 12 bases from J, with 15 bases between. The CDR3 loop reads CASSLDNGDRVQFF. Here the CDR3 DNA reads TGTGCCAGCAGCTTAGATAACGGGGATCGCGTGCAGTTCTTC.

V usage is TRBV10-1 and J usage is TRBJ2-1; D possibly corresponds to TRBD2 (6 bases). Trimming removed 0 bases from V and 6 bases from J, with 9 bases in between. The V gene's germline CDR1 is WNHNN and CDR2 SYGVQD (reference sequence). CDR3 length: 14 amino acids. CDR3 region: CASSESWRANEQFF. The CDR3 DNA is TGCGCCAGCAGTGAGTCCTGGAGGGCCAATGAGCAGTTCTTC.